Detailed here is one TCR beta chain. These data are taken from a study of shared clonotypes between healthy human individuals. Study information: The donor group consisted of two women and a few men, aged 18 to 49.

Naivety among CD8 cells was defined by CD45RO negativity and positive CCR7 selection, thereby excluding terminally differentiated effector memory CD45RA+ cells. The material for each subset, its genomic DNA, was split evenly across several immunoSEQ plates. Sequencing was performed with immunoSEQ multiplex PCR; in TCRdb, only in-frame clones are kept and a portion is missing. The sample has 800,000 or so clones, about 96% seen once. The TCR sequence derives from a man aged 25 to 40 in good health. Source material: naive CD8+ T cells sorted from blood.

The CDR3 region is CATSTRGPGNTIYF. In DNA form, the CDR3 reads TGTGCCACCAGCACGAGGGGGCCCGGAAACACCATATATTTT. The gene calls are TRBV15 and TRBJ1-3; TRBD1 matches at 7 bases. CDR1 LNHNV and CDR2 YYDKDF come from the germline V gene (reference sequence). Trimming cost V 4 bases and J 4 bases; bases outside gene matches: 4. The CDR3 spans 14 residues.